Listed below are T cell receptor beta chains from one sample, sequenced in a study of response to subunit inactivated influenza vaccine. From the RT-PCR reads, TCRdb called clonotypes with MiXCR, one entry per CDR3 protein. This table has 650,000 to 800,000 distinct CDR3 sequences, approximately 15% appearing once. Sequencing used PBMCs from blood, obtained 14 to 15 days before vaccination. The receptors were sampled from a man over 45 who received an inactivated influenza vaccine. The CDR3 runs from the conserved cysteine through the conserved F or W. D genes are given only for firm matches. Clone size appears in some rows only: once, few, many, or a class for an expanded clone.

D	V	J	size	CDR3	DNA
NA	TRBV28	TRBJ2-2	few	CASTLWGLNTGELFF	TGTGCCAGCACCCTGTGGGGGCTTAACACCGGGGAGCTGTTTTTT
NA	TRBV28	TRBJ2-5	NA	CASSLGRYQETQYF	TGTGCCAGCAGTTTGGGACGGTACCAAGAGACCCAGTACTTC
NA	TRBV9	TRBJ2-5	NA	CASSPPGTLQETQYF	TGTGCCAGCAGCCCGCCGGGTACCCTCCAAGAGACCCAGTACTTC
NA	TRBV6-5	TRBJ2-2	NA	CASSYYRELPTGELFF	TGTGCCAGCAGTTACTACAGGGAACTACCCACCGGGGAGCTGTTTTTT
NA	TRBV5-1	TRBJ2-3	many	CASSLEPLRTDTQYF	TGCGCCAGCAGCTTGGAGCCGCTCCGCACAGATACGCAGTATTTT
TRBD2	TRBV20-1	TRBJ2-5	once	CSARGTSGSLRETQYF	TGCAGTGCTAGAGGGACTAGCGGGAGTCTCCGGGAGACCCAGTACTTC
NA	TRBV7-2	TRBJ1-1	NA	CASSLGLEGSAFF	TGTGCCAGCAGCTTAGGGTTGGAGGGGAGCGCTTTCTTT
TRBD1	TRBV7-2	TRBJ1-2	NA	CASSLAPGQGAGYTF	TGTGCCAGCAGCTTAGCCCCGGGACAGGGTGCTGGCTACACCTTC
NA	TRBV7-6	TRBJ2-1	many	CASSLGPGLDNEQFF	TGCGCCAGCAGCTTGGGTCCGGGTCTCGACAATGAGCAGTTCTTC
TRBD1	TRBV20-1	TRBJ2-7	few	CSAKDREYLREQYF	TGCAGTGCCAAGGACAGGGAATACCTACGAGAGCAGTACTTC
NA	TRBV19	TRBJ2-1	few	CASSIFARSGNEQFF	TGTGCCAGTAGTATATTTGCCCGGTCGGGCAATGAGCAGTTCTTC
TRBD2	TRBV4-1	TRBJ2-1	few	CASSQVFGGAYNEQFF	TGCGCCAGCAGCCAAGTTTTCGGGGGGGCCTACAATGAGCAGTTCTTC
NA	TRBV20-1	TRBJ1-5	few	CSARKARHQPQHF	TGCAGTGCTAGAAAGGCCAGACATCAGCCCCAGCATTTT
NA	TRBV12-5	TRBJ2-2	few	CASGLMNSGELFF	TGTGCTAGTGGTTTGATGAATTCCGGGGAGCTGTTTTTT
NA	TRBV24-1	TRBJ1-2	NA	CATSAGAYNYGYTF	TGTGCCACCAGTGCGGGGGCTTACAACTATGGCTACACCTTC
TRBD2	TRBV11-1	TRBJ2-3	few	CASSSTPRTSMNSDTQYF	TGTGCCAGCAGCTCCACCCCCAGGACTAGTATGAACTCAGATACGCAGTATTTT
NA	TRBV20-1	TRBJ2-2	few	CSAVPPRGTGELFF	TGCAGTGCAGTCCCCCCCAGAGGGACCGGGGAGCTGTTTTTT
NA	TRBV28	TRBJ1-6	many	CASSPPDGFNSPLHF	TGTGCCAGCAGTCCCCCGGACGGATTTAATTCACCCCTCCACTTT
NA	TRBV18	TRBJ2-7	few	CASSPGGQLKYEQYF	TGTGCCAGCTCACCAGGAGGACAGCTTAAGTACGAGCAGTACTTC
TRBD2	TRBV5-4	TRBJ2-1	NA	CASSTGRTSGGLKYEQFF	TGTGCCAGCAGCACAGGCCGGACTAGCGGGGGCCTTAAGTATGAGCAGTTCTTC
TRBD1	TRBV12-3/TRBV12-4	TRBJ1-1	NA	CASSSARWDRVTNTEAFF	TGTGCCAGCAGTTCAGCCCGGTGGGACAGGGTGACGAACACTGAAGCTTTCTTT
TRBD1	TRBV11-2	TRBJ1-5	few	CASSLGDREAQPQHF	TGTGCCAGCAGCTTAGGGGACAGGGAGGCTCAGCCCCAGCATTTT
NA	TRBV7-9	TRBJ2-7	few	CASSTPSGTARYEQYF	TGTGCCAGCAGCACCCCGTCCGGGACGGCCCGCTACGAGCAGTACTTC
NA	TRBV28	TRBJ1-5	NA	CASSQRVNQPQHF	TGTGCCAGTTCCCAGAGGGTTAATCAGCCCCAGCATTTT
NA	TRBV7-6	TRBJ2-1	few	CASSRPGLAYNEQFF	TGTGCCAGCAGCCGCCCGGGCCTTGCTTACAATGAGCAGTTCTTC
NA	TRBV6-1	TRBJ2-3	few	CASSLHGGQGIGDTQYF	TGTGCCAGCAGTCTGCATGGGGGGCAGGGGATAGGGGATACGCAGTATTTT
TRBD2	TRBV20-1	TRBJ2-5	NA	CSASPSFSGDRETQYF	TGCAGTGCTAGCCCGTCGTTCAGCGGGGATAGGGAGACCCAGTACTTC
NA	TRBV12-3/TRBV12-4	TRBJ2-7	NA	CASRRGVKGYEQYF	TGTGCCAGCAGGCGCGGGGTAAAGGGCTACGAGCAGTACTTC
NA	TRBV12-3/TRBV12-4	TRBJ2-3	many	CASSLRPLSITDTQYF	TGTGCCAGCAGCCTCCGGCCGCTATCGATCACAGATACGCAGTATTTT
NA	TRBV29-1	TRBJ2-7	few	CSVVNRAGGSKQYF	TGCAGCGTCGTCAACAGGGCCGGGGGTTCTAAGCAGTACTTC
NA	TRBV29-1	TRBJ2-7	few	CSVAGQLSYEQYF	TGCAGCGTTGCAGGACAGCTCTCCTACGAGCAGTACTTC
TRBD1	TRBV4-1	TRBJ2-7	few	CASSQRGTGAEEQYF	TGCGCCAGCAGCCAACGTGGGACAGGGGCCGAAGAGCAGTACTTC
TRBD2	TRBV14	TRBJ2-1	few	CASSAETSRPLSSYNEQFF	TGTGCGAGCAGTGCCGAGACTAGCCGGCCACTTAGCTCCTACAATGAGCAGTTCTTC
TRBD2	TRBV20-1	TRBJ2-5	few	CSARDGLANSETQYF	TGCAGTGCTAGAGATGGACTAGCGAATTCAGAGACCCAGTACTTC
TRBD1	TRBV7-2	TRBJ2-7	few	CASSSDREQYF	TGTGCCAGCAGCTCGGACAGGGAGCAGTACTTC
NA	TRBV12-3/TRBV12-4	TRBJ1-5	few	CASSFGGDFNQPQHF	TGTGCCAGCAGTTTTGGGGGGGACTTCAATCAGCCCCAGCATTTT
NA	TRBV5-5	TRBJ2-7	many	CASSLDVALREQYF	TGTGCCAGCAGCTTGGATGTAGCTTTGAGGGAGCAGTACTTC
TRBD2	TRBV9	TRBJ2-1	NA	CASSVAGEIAGGGEQFF	TGTGCCAGCAGCGTAGCAGGGGAAATAGCGGGAGGGGGTGAGCAGTTCTTC
TRBD1	TRBV7-2	TRBJ1-3	NA	CASSLVPPGTAGNTIYF	TGTGCCAGCAGCTTAGTTCCGCCCGGGACAGCTGGAAACACCATATATTTT
TRBD1	TRBV10-3	TRBJ1-1	NA	CAIRETRQGASFF	TGTGCCATCAGAGAAACTAGACAGGGGGCTTCTTTCTTT
TRBD2	TRBV6-9	TRBJ2-7	few	CASMTSGKSYEQYF	TGTGCCAGCATGACTAGCGGAAAATCCTACGAGCAGTACTTC
NA	TRBV20-1	TRBJ2-7	many	CSARDLNSYEQYF	TGCAGTGCTAGAGATCTGAACAGTTACGAGCAGTACTTC
TRBD1	TRBV9	TRBJ2-1	NA	CASTQTGEFYNEQFF	TGTGCCAGCACCCAGACAGGGGAATTTTACAATGAGCAGTTCTTC
NA	TRBV20-1	TRBJ1-1	few	CSARDQGALEAFF	TGCAGTGCTAGAGATCAAGGAGCCCTTGAAGCTTTCTTT